These T cell receptor beta chains were read from a single sample in a study of beta chain features in type 1 diabetes. Some clones are missing from TCRdb's copy, which holds only in-frame ones; the method was immunoSEQ multiplex PCR. The sample has around 70,000 clones; around 49% are singletons. Sequenced material: central memory CD4+ T cells from blood. Receptors were obtained from a man aged 25-45 years with type 1 diabetes. Each CDR3 is given with its conserved first and last residue. D genes are given only for firm matches. Some rows mark clone size as missing; the rest say once, few, many or name a class of expanded clone.

v_call	d_call	j_call	clone_size	cdr3_nt	cdr3_aa
TRBV19	TRBD2	TRBJ2-1	NA	TGTGCCAGTAGTAAACCCCAGGGAGCGGGAGTCTACAATGAGCAGTTCTTC	CASSKPQGAGVYNEQFF
TRBV19	NA	TRBJ1-2	few	TGTGCCAGTAGTCTTTGGCAGTCTAACTATGGCTACACCTTC	CASSLWQSNYGYTF
TRBV9	TRBD1	TRBJ1-2	few	TGTGCCAGCAGCGTAGAGGGGACAGCTAACTATGGCTACACCTTC	CASSVEGTANYGYTF
TRBV9	NA	TRBJ2-3	NA	TGTGCCAGCAGCGTAGGGCAAGCGAGCACAGATACGCAGTATTTT	CASSVGQASTDTQYF
TRBV11-3	NA	TRBJ2-3	NA	TGTGCCAGCAGCTTAGAAGGGGATAGCACAGATACGCAGTATTTT	CASSLEGDSTDTQYF
TRBV5-6	TRBD2	TRBJ2-3	few	TGTGCCAGCAGACCGGGACTAGCGGAAAGCACAGATACGCAGTATTTT	CASRPGLAESTDTQYF
TRBV7-9	NA	TRBJ2-6	NA	TGTGCCAGCCCATGGACAGATTTCTCTGGGGCCAACGTCCTGACTTTC	CASPWTDFSGANVLTF
TRBV9	TRBD1	TRBJ1-2	few	TGTGCCAGCAGCGTAACCGGACAGGGGGACGGCTACACCTTC	CASSVTGQGDGYTF
TRBV15	TRBD2	TRBJ2-2	NA	TGTGCCACCAGCAGAGCAGCGGGACGGAACACCGGGGAGCTGTTTTTT	CATSRAAGRNTGELFF
TRBV2	NA	TRBJ1-2	few	TGTGCCAGCATCGAGTTTGGAGATCCTGGCTACACCTTC	CASIEFGDPGYTF